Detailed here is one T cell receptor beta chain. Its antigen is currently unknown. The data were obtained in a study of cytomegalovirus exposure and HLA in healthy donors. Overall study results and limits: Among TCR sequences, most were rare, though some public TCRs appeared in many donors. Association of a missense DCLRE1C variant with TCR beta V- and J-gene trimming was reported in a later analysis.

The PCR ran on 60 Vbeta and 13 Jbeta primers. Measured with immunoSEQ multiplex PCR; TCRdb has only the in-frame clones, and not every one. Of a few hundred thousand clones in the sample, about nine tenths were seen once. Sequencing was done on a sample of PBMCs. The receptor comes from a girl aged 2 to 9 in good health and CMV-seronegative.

The DNA for the CDR3 is TGTGCCAGCTCACCTGAGGGCGCAGGCTACACCTTC. Its translation: CASSPEGAGYTF. The rearrangement joins TRBV18 to TRBJ1-2, with D uncertain. The CDR3 is 12 amino acids. V lost 3 bases to trimming and J lost 8 bases, with 10 bases between them. Germline values: CDR1 KGHSH, CDR2 LQKENI.